This T cell receptor (beta chain) was recorded in a study of cytomegalovirus exposure and HLA in healthy donors (dated by TCRdb to 2017 to 2019). Study-level background: An earlier analysis of approximately 640 of the donors reported approximately 270 Gb of sequence data and some 100 million unique TCR beta sequences from about 200 million T cells. Across 398 genotyped donors of the cohort, an average of roughly 200,000 unique TCR beta nucleotide sequences per donor were sequenced, and approximately 17% of those sequences were non-productive. A later analysis re-analyzed previously published TCR beta repertoires from 500 to 700 donors and added high-resolution HLA genotyping to study TCR occurrence patterns. The number of typed donors differed by locus: 629-630 for A, B, C, DRB1 and DQB1; approximately 540 for DQA1; roughly 600 for DPA1; and some 470 for DPB1. All discovery cohort repertoires had been generated on a single sequencing platform. Using immunosequencing, the study profiled T cell repertoires from 550 to 750 subjects and related those repertoires to cytomegalovirus serostatus. Five DR-DQ haplotypes were treated as single units for association and clustering because of strong linkage in the cohort. An earlier analysis of 500 to 750 of the donors applied high-throughput TCR beta sequencing to assess whether each TCR beta V gene segment acted as functional or pseudogenic. High-throughput TCR immunosequencing, statistical association of individual TCRs with disease status, and machine learning were combined to predict cytomegalovirus infection status. A separate validation cohort of 100 to 150 different subjects was used in addition to the 666-subject first cohort. Class I and class II HLA loci were covered by the typing at four-digit resolution. Of the roughly 420 genotyped donors, approximately 81% were placed in the genetic ancestry cluster associated with self-reported Caucasian donors. Alongside the repertoire data, information on donor age, sex, ethnicity and CMV serostatus was compiled. In a later genetic analysis, genome-wide SNP genotypes for about three fifths of the roughly 670 donors were used, and that subset was treated as a discovery cohort. The study aimed to test whether cataloging public T cell receptors could reveal signatures of past pathogen exposure. In the later analysis, no new phenotypic data were used to find candidate immune exposures; instead, reliance was placed on TCR beta sequences and their occurrence across donors. An early release that covered roughly 600 HLA-typed donors contained around 300 gigabases of sequencing data and about 93 million unique TCR sequences. Study-level results and caveats: A further reported finding was that TCR beta sequences accurately predicted the HLA-A and HLA-B alleles for most subjects in the first cohort. According to a later analysis, most CMV-associated TCR beta chains appeared to be HLA-restricted, and the HLA associations seemed to be driven largely by CMV exposure. In a later analysis, TCR association rates were found to vary across HLA loci, with the most associated TCRs seen for DRB1 alleles and the fewest for HLA-C alleles. Because counts were too low, seventeen rarely observed V segments, including chromosome 9 orphons, were excluded from the earlier analysis of 500 to 700 of the donors. For the cohort, immune exposure information was limited to CMV serostatus. In the study, 150 to 200 TCR beta chains were listed as associated with cytomegalovirus. Only TCR beta chains were sequenced in this cohort, and the absence of alpha or paired-chain data limited detectable features. The classifier was reported to diagnose cytomegalovirus status with high specificity and sensitivity in both the original and validation cohorts. A later analysis reported that several top co-occurrence clusters appeared linked to parvovirus B19, influenza, CMV and Epstein-Barr virus. The authors suggested that the approach could potentially be extended to other disease states and immunological phenotypes. When HLA alleles, especially DR and DQ, strongly co-occurred, attributing TCR associations to individual alleles was difficult. In a later analysis, HLA-associated TCR beta chains were found to be more clonally expanded and to have lower generation probabilities than equally common non-associated chains. In an earlier analysis of some 500 of the donors, most TCR beta V segments appeared in productive rearrangements about 87% or about 30% of the time, broadly matching IMGT annotations. Linkage disequilibrium might explain the correlated functional status among segregating V segments, but an unknown experimental factor could not be ruled out. V-gene and J-gene trimming of TCR beta chains was associated with a missense DCLRE1C variant in a later genetic analysis, and the association was replicated in an independent cohort. Across donors, most TCR sequences were observed very rarely, whereas some public TCRs were present in many individuals. A group of highly shared sequence variants was considered likely to be a technical artifact of the sequencing pipeline. According to a later genetic analysis, donors in an Asian-associated ancestry cluster had fewer N-insertions in productive TCRs than the approximately 700-donor mean. Because HLA typing was unavailable for some donors at each locus, only the typed subset was used in association tests. Sequencing depth was assumed to be roughly uniform across donors in the presence/absence analyses, though that assumption may not hold. In a later analysis, some 18,000 TCR beta sequences were associated with specific HLA alleles at a false discovery rate of 0.05. Because the 87-base-pair reads could not distinguish some IMGT-functional V segments, including TRBV6-2 and TRBV6-3, those segments were excluded. In vitro tests confirmed that a few of the cytomegalovirus-associated TCR beta chains recognize cytomegalovirus antigens.

The cohort consisted of 670 or so healthy bone marrow donors. At the time of sampling, every cohort member was nominally healthy, though immune exposures that went unrecorded were likely present. The donor was CMV seropositive and was included in the group of approximately 300 seropositive cohort members. Each donor provided a peripheral blood sample, and peripheral blood mononuclear cells were used for TCR beta sequencing. The Qiagen DNeasy Blood Extraction Kit was used to extract genomic DNA from the blood cell samples. Measured from the cysteine to the phenylalanine, the CDR3 is 16 residues long. Only the CDR3 part of the read is kept: 48 bases, read in frame from the first base. Trimming removed 6 bases from V and 6 bases from J, leaving 20 bases between the germline ends. CDR1 WNHNN and CDR2 SYGVQD were looked up in the germline V gene (reference sequence). Library prep was done by the immunoSEQ multiplex PCR assay. For the multiplex PCR, a mixture combining 60 forward primers for TCR Vbeta segments and 13 reverse primers for TCR Jbeta segments was used. Amplification of the CDR3 region of rearranged TCR beta genes was performed with a multiplex PCR assay on genomic DNA. Amplified TCR beta libraries were sequenced as 87-base-pair reads on the Illumina HiSeq System. For the original study's pipeline: In a later analysis, approximately 74 million unique TCR beta chains were counted across the 650 to 700 repertoires, and roughly 9.9 million of these chains were shared by at least two donors. Raw reads were error-corrected and collapsed into unique sequences by a nearest-neighbor algorithm in which closely related sequences were merged to remove PCR and sequencing errors. To assign V, D and J gene segments, CDR3 sequences were aligned to IMGT reference sequences. Each retained sequence needed at least a six-nucleotide match to both a V gene segment and a J gene segment. Rearrangements were classified as productive when the CDR3 lacked stop codons and remained in frame with V and J, and all other rearrangements were classified as non-productive. CDR3 was defined by IMGT convention, running from the second conserved V-encoded cysteine to the conserved J-encoded phenylalanine. The earlier analysis of more than 450 of the donors excluded sequences that lacked an unambiguous match to a single V gene segment. An earlier analysis of 550 to 650 of the donors classified V segments as functional when productive rearrangements were above 56.7% and as segregating when the standard deviation between donors was above 5%. A statistical classification framework was built to diagnose cytomegalovirus status from the catalog of TCR beta chain sequences. A later analysis assigned V and J genes by comparing TCR nucleotide sequences with IMGT/GENE-DB human TR gene sequences. The TCRdist pipeline was used in a later analysis to assign CDR3 sequences and most-parsimonious VDJ recombination scenarios. In a later analysis, each TCR beta chain was defined by its CDR3 amino acid sequence together with its V-gene family, and reads without a unique V-gene family were excluded. As a way to deal with suspected cross-contamination and a sequencing artifact, a later analysis dropped 640 or so nucleotide sequences that were highly shared and had low generation probability. In a later analysis, a clonal expansion index was calculated for each public chain from normalized within-repertoire ranks of inferred template counts. In a later analysis, generation probabilities were computed using a VDJ recombination model fitted to out-of-frame rearrangements, and the results were checked against IGoR. Hypergeometric tests were used in a later analysis to score TCR-TCR, TCR-HLA and TCR-CMV co-occurrence, with a repertoire-size bias correction applied to the TCR pairs. False discovery rates were estimated in a later analysis by permuting HLA or CMV assignments 20 times. A later analysis grouped co-occurring TCRs with DBSCAN, adding TCRdist sequence similarity when clustering within HLA-allele-positive subsets. Co-occurrence clustering excluded repertoires with fewer than 30,000 or more than 120,000 public chains, plus five with anomalous nucleotide sharing. Here the immuneACCESS table is served through TCRdb, limited to in-frame sequences with V and J called. Missing clones are a known gap in these copies; in checked studies unresolved V genes cover under half, and the rest lacks a known reason. V, J and clone size derive from that table, while D and trimming were established from the DNA sequence. This sample is represented by 150,000 to 200,000 clones; roughly 74% of them were singletons. Jointly, the top ten make up roughly 15% of the sample.

About this clone: The antigen it recognizes is unknown. Base-call qualities are not available, and no considerably larger clone is one nucleotide away.

Sample: PBMCs. The chain employs TRBV10-1 and TRBJ1-4; the best D guess is TRBD1, with 5 bases matching. This TCR derives from a woman in her twenties or thirties in good health and CMV-seropositive. At the DNA level, the sequence is TGCGCCAGCAGATCTCCAGGCGGGGCCGACCATGAAAAACTGTTTTTT. The translation is CASRSPGGADHEKLFF.